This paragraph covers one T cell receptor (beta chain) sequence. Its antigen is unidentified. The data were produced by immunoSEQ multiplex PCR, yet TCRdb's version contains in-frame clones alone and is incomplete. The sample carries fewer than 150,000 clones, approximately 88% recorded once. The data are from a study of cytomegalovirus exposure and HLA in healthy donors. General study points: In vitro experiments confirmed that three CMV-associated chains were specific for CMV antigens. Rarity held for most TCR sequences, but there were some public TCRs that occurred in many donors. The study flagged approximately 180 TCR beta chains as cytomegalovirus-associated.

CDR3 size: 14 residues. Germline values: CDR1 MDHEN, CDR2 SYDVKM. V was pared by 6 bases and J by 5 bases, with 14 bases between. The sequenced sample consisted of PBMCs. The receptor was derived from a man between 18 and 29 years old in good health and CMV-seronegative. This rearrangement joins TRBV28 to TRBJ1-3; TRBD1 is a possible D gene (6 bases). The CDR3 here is CASSVRTERNTIYF. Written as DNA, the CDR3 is TGTGCCAGCAGCGTAAGGACAGAGAGAAACACCATATATTTT.